This TCR beta chain was sequenced in a study of PD-L1 blockade in urothelial cancer. Overall study: Beginning at some point between 2013 and 2014, patients received atezolizumab, given as 1,200 mg intravenously every 3 weeks. There were a median of approximately 130,000 T cells in blood samples.

Produced via immunoSEQ multiplex PCR; TCRdb's table is partial and in-frame only. There are about 63,000 clones in the sample; roughly 81% occur only once, and 4.5% to 6% lies in the top ten. Specified time point: pretreatment peripheral blood. Germline-derived CDR1 and CDR2 are SNHLY and FYNNEI. The V gene lost 4 bases and the J gene lost 6 bases, with 17 bases spanning the gap. The CDR3 length is 15 residues. The sequence derives from a man aged 65 to 79 with urothelial cancer. This chain uses TRBV2 with TRBJ2-3; weak D call: TRBD1 (6 bases). The source was PBMCs, collected around atezolizumab (anti-PD-L1) treatment. The CDR3 loop reads CASSVGQPRGDTQYF. The CDR3 DNA is TGTGCCAGCAGTGTCGGACAACCTAGGGGGGATACGCAGTATTTT.